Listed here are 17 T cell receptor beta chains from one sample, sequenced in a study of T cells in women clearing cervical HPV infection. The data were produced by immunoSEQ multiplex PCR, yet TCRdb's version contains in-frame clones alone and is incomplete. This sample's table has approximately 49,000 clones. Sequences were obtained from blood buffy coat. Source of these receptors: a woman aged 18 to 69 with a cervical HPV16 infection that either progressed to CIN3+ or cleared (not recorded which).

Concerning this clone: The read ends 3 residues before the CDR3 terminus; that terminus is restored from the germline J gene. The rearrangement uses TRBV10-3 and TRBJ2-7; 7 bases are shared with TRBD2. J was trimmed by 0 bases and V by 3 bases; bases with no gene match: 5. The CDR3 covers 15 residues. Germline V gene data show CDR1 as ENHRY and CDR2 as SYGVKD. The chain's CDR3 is CAISESGASSYEQYF. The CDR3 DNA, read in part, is TGTGCCATCAGTGAAAGCGGGGCGAGCTCCTACGAG.

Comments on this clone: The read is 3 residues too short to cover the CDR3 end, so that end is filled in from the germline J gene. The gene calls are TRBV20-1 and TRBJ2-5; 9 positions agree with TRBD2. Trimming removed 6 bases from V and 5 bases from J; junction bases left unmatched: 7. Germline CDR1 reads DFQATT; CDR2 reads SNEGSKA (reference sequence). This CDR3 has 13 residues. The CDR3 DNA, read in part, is TGCAGTGCCGCAGCGGGGGGCGAGGAGACC. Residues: CSAAAGGEET. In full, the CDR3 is CSAAAGGEETQYF.

This chain's CDR3 is CASSPTGTGSPLHF. The CDR3 DNA, read in part, is TGTGCCAGCTCACCTACCGGGACAGGGTCACCC. The gene calls are TRBV18 and TRBJ1-6, with 9 bases identical to TRBD1. The read gets to within 3 residues of the CDR3 end, and the germline J gene fills in the rest. The CDR3 totals 14 residues. V shed 3 bases and J 10 bases; nucleotides not matched to a gene: 4. Germline V gives CDR1 KGHSH, CDR2 LQKENI.

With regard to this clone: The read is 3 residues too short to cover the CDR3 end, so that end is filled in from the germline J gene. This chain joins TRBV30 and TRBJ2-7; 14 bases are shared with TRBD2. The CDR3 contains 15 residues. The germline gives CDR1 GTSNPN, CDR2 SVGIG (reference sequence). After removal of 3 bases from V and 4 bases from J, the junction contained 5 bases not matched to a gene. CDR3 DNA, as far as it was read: TGTGCCTGGAGCCTTGGACTAGCGGGAGGTTACGAG. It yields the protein CAWSLGLAGGYE. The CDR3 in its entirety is CAWSLGLAGGYEQYF.

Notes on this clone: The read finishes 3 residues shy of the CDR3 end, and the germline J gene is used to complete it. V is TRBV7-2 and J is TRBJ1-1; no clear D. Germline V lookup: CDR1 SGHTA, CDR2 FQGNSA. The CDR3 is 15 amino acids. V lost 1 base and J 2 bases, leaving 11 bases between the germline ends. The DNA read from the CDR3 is TGTGCCAGCAGCTTAGTAGATAGACTCAACACTGAA. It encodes CASSLVDRLNTE. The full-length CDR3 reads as CASSLVDRLNTEAFF.

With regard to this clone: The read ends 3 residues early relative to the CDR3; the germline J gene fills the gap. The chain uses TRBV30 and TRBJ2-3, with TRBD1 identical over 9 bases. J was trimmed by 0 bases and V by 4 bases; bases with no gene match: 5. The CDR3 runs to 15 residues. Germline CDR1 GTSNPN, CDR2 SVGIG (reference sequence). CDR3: CAWMGTGRSTDTQYF. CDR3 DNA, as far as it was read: TGTGCCTGGATGGGGACAGGGAGAAGCACAGATACG.

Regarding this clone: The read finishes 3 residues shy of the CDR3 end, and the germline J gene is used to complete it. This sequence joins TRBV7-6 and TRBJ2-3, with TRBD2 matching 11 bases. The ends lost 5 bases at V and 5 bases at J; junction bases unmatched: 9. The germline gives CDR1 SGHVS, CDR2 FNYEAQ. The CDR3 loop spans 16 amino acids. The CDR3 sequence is CASSPLAGGGQDTQYF. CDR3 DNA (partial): TGTGCCAGCAGCCCTTTAGCGGGAGGGGGACAAGATACG.

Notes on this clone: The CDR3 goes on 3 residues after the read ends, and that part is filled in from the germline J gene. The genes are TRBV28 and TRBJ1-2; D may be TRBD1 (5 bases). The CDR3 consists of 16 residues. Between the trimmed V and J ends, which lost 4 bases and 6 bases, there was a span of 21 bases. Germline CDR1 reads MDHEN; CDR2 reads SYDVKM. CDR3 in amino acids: CASSYFMLQVANGYTF. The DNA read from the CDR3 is TGTGCCAGCAGTTATTTCATGTTACAGGTGGCAAATGGC.

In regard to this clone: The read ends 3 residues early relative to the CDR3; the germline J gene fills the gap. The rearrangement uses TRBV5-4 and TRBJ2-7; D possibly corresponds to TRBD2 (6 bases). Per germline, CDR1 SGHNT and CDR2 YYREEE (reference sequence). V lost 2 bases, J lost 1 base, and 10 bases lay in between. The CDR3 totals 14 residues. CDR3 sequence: CASSLGGESYEQYF. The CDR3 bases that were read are TGTGCCAGCAGCTTAGGAGGGGAGTCCTACGAG.

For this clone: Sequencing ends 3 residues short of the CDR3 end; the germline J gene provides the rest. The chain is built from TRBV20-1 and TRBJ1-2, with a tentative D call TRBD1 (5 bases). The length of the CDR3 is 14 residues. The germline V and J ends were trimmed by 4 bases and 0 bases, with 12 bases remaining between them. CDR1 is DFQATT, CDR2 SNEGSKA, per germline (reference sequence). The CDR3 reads CSAIGHIANYGYTF. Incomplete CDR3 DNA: TGCAGTGCTATAGGACACATAGCTAACTATGGC.

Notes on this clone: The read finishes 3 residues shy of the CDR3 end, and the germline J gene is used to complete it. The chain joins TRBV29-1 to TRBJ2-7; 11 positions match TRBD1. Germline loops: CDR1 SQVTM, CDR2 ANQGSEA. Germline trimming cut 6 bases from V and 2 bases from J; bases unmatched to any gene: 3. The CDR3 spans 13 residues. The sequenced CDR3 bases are TGCAGCGTGAAGGGACAGGGGGCCTACGAG. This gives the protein CSVKGQGAYE. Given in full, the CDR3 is CSVKGQGAYEQYF.

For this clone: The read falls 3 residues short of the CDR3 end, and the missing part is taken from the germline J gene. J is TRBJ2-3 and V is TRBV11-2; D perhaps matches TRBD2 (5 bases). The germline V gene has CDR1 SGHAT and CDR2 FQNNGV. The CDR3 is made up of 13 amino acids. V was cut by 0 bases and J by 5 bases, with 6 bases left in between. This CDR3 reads CASSLDRGDTQYF. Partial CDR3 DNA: TGTGCCAGCAGCTTAGATCGGGGAGATACG. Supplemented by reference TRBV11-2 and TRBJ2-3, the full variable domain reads EAGVAQSPRYKIIEKRQSVAFWCNPISGHATLYWYQQILGQGPKLLIQFQNNGVVDDSQLPKDRFSAERLKGVDSTLKIQPAKLEDSAVYLCASSLDRGDTQYFGPGTRLTVL.

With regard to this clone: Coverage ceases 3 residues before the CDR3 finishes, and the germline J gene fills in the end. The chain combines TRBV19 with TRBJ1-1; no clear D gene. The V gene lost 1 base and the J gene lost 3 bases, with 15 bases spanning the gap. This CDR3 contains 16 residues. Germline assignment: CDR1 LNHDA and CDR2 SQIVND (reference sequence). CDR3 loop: CASSIVSGFSDTEAFF. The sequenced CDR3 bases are TGTGCCAGTAGTATAGTATCGGGGTTTTCGGACACTGAA.

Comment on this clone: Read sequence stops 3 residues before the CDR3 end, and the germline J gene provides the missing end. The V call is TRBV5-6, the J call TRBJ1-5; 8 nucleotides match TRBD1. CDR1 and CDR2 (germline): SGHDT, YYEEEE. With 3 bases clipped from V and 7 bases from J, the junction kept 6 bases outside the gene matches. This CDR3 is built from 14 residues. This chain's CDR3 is CASSSGQAGQPQHF. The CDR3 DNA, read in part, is TGTGCCAGCAGCTCGGGACAGGCTGGACAGCCC. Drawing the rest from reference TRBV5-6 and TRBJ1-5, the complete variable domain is DAGVTQSPTHLIKTRGQQVTLRCSPKSGHDTVSWYQQALGQGPQFIFQYYEEEERQRGNFPDRFSGHQFPNYSSELNVNALLLGDSALYLCASSSGQAGQPQHFGDGTRLSIL.

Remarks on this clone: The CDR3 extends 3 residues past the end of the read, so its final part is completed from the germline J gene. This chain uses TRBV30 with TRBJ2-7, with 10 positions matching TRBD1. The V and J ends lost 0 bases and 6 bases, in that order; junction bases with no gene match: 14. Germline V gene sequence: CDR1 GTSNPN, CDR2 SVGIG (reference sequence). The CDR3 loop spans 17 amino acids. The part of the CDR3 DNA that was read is TGTGCCTGGAGTGTACATGATTGGGGGACAGGGGCCTCCGAG. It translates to CAWSVHDWGTGASE. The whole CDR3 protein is CAWSVHDWGTGASEQYF.

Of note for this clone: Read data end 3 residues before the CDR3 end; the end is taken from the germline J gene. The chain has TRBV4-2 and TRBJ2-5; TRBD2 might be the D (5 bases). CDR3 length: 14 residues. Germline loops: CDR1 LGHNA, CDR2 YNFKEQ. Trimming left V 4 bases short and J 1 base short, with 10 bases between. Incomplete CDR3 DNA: TGTGCCAGCAGCCCCTACCGGGGCCAAGAGACC. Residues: CASSPYRGQET. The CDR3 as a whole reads CASSPYRGQETQYF.

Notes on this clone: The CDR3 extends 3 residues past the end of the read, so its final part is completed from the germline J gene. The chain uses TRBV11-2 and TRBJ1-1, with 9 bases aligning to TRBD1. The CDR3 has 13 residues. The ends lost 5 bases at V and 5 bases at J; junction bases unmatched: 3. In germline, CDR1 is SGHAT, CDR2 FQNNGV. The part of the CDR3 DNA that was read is TGTGCCAGCAGCCGGACAGGGGAAACTGAA. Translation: CASSRTGETE. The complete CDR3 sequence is CASSRTGETEAFF.